What follows are 31 T cell receptor beta chains derived from one specimen sequenced in a study of CD8 T cells in ankylosing spondylitis. MiXCR, run by TCRdb on the 5' RACE reads, gives a single entry per CDR3 protein. The sample lists 250,000 to 350,000 distinct CDR3 sequences, around 20% occurring once. Sample: blood, either unsorted or a sorted T cell fraction (not recorded which). Receptors were obtained from a female donor with ankylosing spondylitis or in good health (not recorded which).

The chain links TRBV19 to TRBJ1-3; perhaps TRBD1 as D (5 bases). This CDR3 is 15 amino acids long. The V gene's germline CDR1 is LNHDA and CDR2 SQIVND (reference sequence). V lost 5 bases, J lost 0 bases, and 11 bases lay in between. The CDR3 DNA reads as TGTGCCAGTAGTGTCGGACAAAGCTCTGGAAACACCATATATTTT. Protein: CASSVGQSSGNTIYF.

The CDR3 loop reads CASSPRPHGEQFF. For the CDR3, the DNA is TGCGCCAGCAGCCCACGACCCCATGGTGAGCAGTTCTTC. The V gene is TRBV5-1, the J gene TRBJ2-1, with D unresolved. Germline V gene data show CDR1 as SGHRS and CDR2 as YFSETQ. The germline V and J ends were trimmed by 4 bases and 9 bases, with 14 bases remaining between them. The CDR3 is 13 amino acids.

This chain joins TRBV6-1 and TRBJ1-1, with a tentative D call TRBD1 (5 bases). Germline V CDR1 and CDR2: MNHNS, SASEGT. The CDR3 covers 14 residues. V dropped 8 bases and J dropped 1 base, with 14 bases sitting between them. CDR3 loop: CASSLGRRNTEAFF. In DNA, the CDR3 is TGTGCCAGCTCCTTGGGACGCCGGAACACTGAAGCTTTCTTT.

This chain uses TRBV6-1 with TRBJ1-2; possibly TRBD1 for D (5 bases). This CDR3 is built from 15 residues. The germline V gene encodes CDR1 MNHNS and CDR2 SASEGT. V dropped 6 bases and J dropped 0 bases, with 14 bases sitting between them. CDR3 region: CASRRHRSTNYGYTF. CDR3 DNA sequence: TGTGCCAGCAGGAGACACAGGAGCACTAACTATGGCTACACCTTC.

The rearrangement uses TRBV7-9 and TRBJ2-1; D remains ambiguous. From germline, CDR1 is SEHNR and CDR2 FQNEAQ (reference sequence). This CDR3 region has 13 residues. V was cut by 5 bases and J by 7 bases, with 12 bases left in between. The DNA of the CDR3 is TGTGCCAGCAGCCCGACTTATGGGAATGAGCAGTTCTTC. Its translation is CASSPTYGNEQFF.

A few counts support this clonotype. The J gene is TRBJ1-1, the V gene TRBV20-1, with D tentatively TRBD1 (5 bases). CDR3 length equals 14 residues. Germline V lookup: CDR1 DFQATT, CDR2 SNEGSKA (reference sequence). Trimming pared 0 bases from V and 11 bases from J, leaving 19 bases between. CDR3 loop: CSAREAGQGALAFF. CDR3 DNA: TGCAGTGCTAGAGAGGCAGGCCAGGGCGCACTGGCTTTCTTT.

The chain couples TRBV20-1 to TRBJ2-5; D remains unclear. Trimming cost V 5 bases and J 5 bases, with 15 bases left between them. The germline CDR1 and CDR2 sequences are DFQATT and SNEGSKA (reference sequence). This CDR3 comprises 13 residues. CDR3 region: CSAAPPGRETQYF. CDR3 nucleotide sequence: TGCAGTGCTGCCCCCCCGGGCCGGGAGACCCAGTACTTC.

The genes are TRBV12-3 or TRBV12-4 and TRBJ2-7; D gene uncertain. The CDR3 covers 13 residues. V gave up 6 bases and J gave up 4 bases, with 13 bases separating them. CDR3 DNA: TGTGCCAGCAGAACTACTACCTCTTACGAGCAGTACTTC. This sequence encodes CASRTTTSYEQYF.

The rearrangement links TRBV19 to TRBJ1-1; D is undetermined. Trimming removed 3 bases from V and 1 base from J, with 3 bases in between. Germline CDR1 LNHDA, CDR2 SQIVND (reference sequence). The CDR3 contains 12 residues. For the CDR3, the DNA is TGTGCCAGTAGTATGAAGAACACTGAAGCTTTCTTT. This translates into CASSMKNTEAFF.

The gene calls are TRBV29-1 and TRBJ2-2; 8 positions agree with TRBD2. This CDR3 is 14 amino acids long. The junction had 5 bases not matched to a gene; V was cut back by 5 bases and J by 3 bases. Germline CDR1 reads SQVTM; CDR2 reads ANQGSEA. The DNA of the CDR3 is TGCAGCGTTCGGTTACTAGCGGACACCGGGGAGCTGTTTTTT. It encodes CSVRLLADTGELFF.

The genes are TRBV4-1 and TRBJ2-5; D ambiguous. There are 15 residues in the CDR3. CDR1 MGHRA and CDR2 YSYEKL come from the germline V gene. V was cut by 2 bases and J by 3 bases, with 13 bases left in between. CDR3 residues: CASSQLKGTEETQYF. Here the CDR3 DNA reads TGCGCCAGCAGCCAACTGAAGGGAACAGAAGAGACCCAGTACTTC.

This clonotype was seen a few times. V usage is TRBV28 and J usage is TRBJ2-7; D is uncertain. Trimming cost V 5 bases and J 2 bases, with 16 bases left between them. The CDR3 totals 15 residues. Germline CDR1 is MDHEN and CDR2 is SYDVKM. CDR3 DNA sequence: TGTGCCAGCAGTATTTGGTCGGGTCGTGCCTACGAGCAGTACTTC. It is translated as CASSIWSGRAYEQYF.

The rearrangement joins TRBV10-3 to TRBJ1-2; TRBD1 agrees at 9 bases. V shed 3 bases and J 4 bases; nucleotides not matched to a gene: 9. This CDR3 has 16 residues. CDR1 and CDR2 (germline): ENHRY, SYGVKD. CDR3 sequence reads: CAISDIVGQGRYGYTF. CDR3 in DNA: TGTGCCATCAGTGATATAGTGGGACAGGGACGCTATGGCTACACCTTC.

The CDR3 DNA reads TGTGCCAGCAGTGACGAAGTTGTAGAAAAACTGTTTTTT. Translation: CASSDEVVEKLFF. This chain joins TRBV25-1 and TRBJ1-4; D is unclear. In germline, CDR1 is MGHDK, CDR2 SYGVNS. V dropped 3 bases and J dropped 8 bases, with 10 bases sitting between them. This CDR3 has 13 amino acids.

This rearrangement joins TRBV18 to TRBJ2-7, with 13 positions matching TRBD2. The CDR3 is 16 residues long. Trimming removed 9 bases from V and 1 base from J; junction bases left unmatched: 9. Germline CDR1 reads KGHSH; CDR2 reads LQKENI. The DNA of the CDR3 is TGTGCCAGTTCAGGGGGACTAGCGGGAAGTTCCTACGAGCAGTACTTC. It codes for CASSGGLAGSSYEQYF.

The rearrangement uses TRBV5-1 and TRBJ1-1, with 8 bases fitting TRBD1. This CDR3 has 15 amino acids. V shed 4 bases and J 1 base; nucleotides not matched to a gene: 6. From germline, CDR1 is SGHRS and CDR2 YFSETQ. The CDR3 DNA sequence: TGCGCCAGCAGCCACGACAGGGGAGGGAACACTGAAGCTTTCTTT. This encodes CASSHDRGGNTEAFF.

This clonotype was picked up many times. The rearrangement uses TRBV5-1 and TRBJ2-7; maybe TRBD1 (6 bases). Germline lookup yields CDR1 SGHRS and CDR2 YFSETQ. This CDR3 comprises 16 residues. The V and J ends lost 0 bases and 0 bases respectively, with 13 bases between them. CDR3 DNA: TGCGCCAGCAGCTTGGAACCAGGGGTACCCTCCTACGAGCAGTACTTC. Translated: CASSLEPGVPSYEQYF.

This clonotype was detected only a few times. The chain joins TRBV29-1 to TRBJ2-5; 8 bases agree with TRBD1. This CDR3 region has 14 residues. From germline, CDR1 is SQVTM and CDR2 ANQGSEA. V lost 2 bases, J lost 5 bases, and 7 bases stayed unmatched. The CDR3 sequence: CSVEPQGAGETQYF. The CDR3 bases are TGCAGCGTTGAACCGCAGGGGGCAGGGGAGACCCAGTACTTC.

The V call is TRBV4-1, the J call TRBJ2-2; weak D call: TRBD1 (5 bases). Trimming cost V 0 bases and J 6 bases, with 11 bases left between them. This CDR3 has 15 residues. Germline V CDR1 and CDR2: MGHRA, YSYEKL. The CDR3: CASSQERTPSGELFF. CDR3 nucleotide sequence: TGCGCCAGCAGCCAAGAGAGGACACCCTCCGGGGAGCTGTTTTTT.

This clonotype was seen repeatedly, ten times or more. V gene TRBV20-1 combines with J gene TRBJ2-7, with 11 bases lining up with TRBD2. Losses at the gene ends were 5 bases for V and 4 bases for J; bases not matched to a gene: 10. This CDR3 has 15 amino acids. The germline CDR1 and CDR2 sequences are DFQATT and SNEGSKA (reference sequence). The DNA for the CDR3 is TGCAGTGCTGGCAGAGCGACTAGCGGGACATACGAGCAGTACTTC. This translates into CSAGRATSGTYEQYF.

CDR3 DNA: TGCAGCGTTGAGGAGGGCCCAGATACGCAGTATTTT. Protein sequence: CSVEEGPDTQYF. V is TRBV29-1 and J is TRBJ2-3; perhaps TRBD2 as D (6 bases). Per germline, CDR1 SQVTM and CDR2 ANQGSEA. V was clipped by 3 bases and J by 4 bases, with 8 bases between them. This CDR3 region has 12 residues.

Points on this clonotype: With a much larger clone just one base away, this may be a read error. The rearrangement links TRBV12-3 or TRBV12-4 to TRBJ2-1, with 7 bases lining up with TRBD2. CDR3 length: 19 residues. The CDR3 loop is CTSSLARYFGAGIDNEQFF. The CDR3 DNA reads as TGTACCAGCAGTTTAGCGCGGTATTTCGGAGCGGGAATTGACAATGAGCAGTTCTTC.

The rearrangement links TRBV6-6 to TRBJ1-2; 8 nucleotides agree with TRBD1. CDR3 size: 13 residues. The V segment lost 5 bases and the J segment 4 bases; nucleotides outside the gene matches: 3. The germline gives CDR1 MNHNY, CDR2 SVGAGI (reference sequence). CDR3: CASSDRGGYGYTF. CDR3 bases: TGTGCCAGCAGTGACAGGGGCGGCTATGGCTACACCTTC.

The chain carries TRBV4-2 and TRBJ2-3, with 14 bases aligning to TRBD2. This CDR3 is 16 amino acids long. Germline trimming cut 5 bases from V and 9 bases from J; bases unmatched to any gene: 10. CDR1 is LGHNA and CDR2 is YNFKEQ in the germline V gene. The CDR3 protein is CASSNSGTSGSRTQYF. CDR3 DNA: TGTGCCAGCAGCAACTCCGGGACTAGCGGGAGTCGAACGCAGTATTTT.

This clonotype was recorded a few times. The gene calls are TRBV18 and TRBJ2-5; D is ambiguous. This CDR3 is 12 amino acids long. Trimming pared 3 bases from V and 5 bases from J, leaving 7 bases between. CDR1 is KGHSH and CDR2 is LQKENI in the germline V gene. The CDR3 DNA reads TGTGCCAGCTCACCCTCTCGGGAGACCCAGTACTTC. Translating gives CASSPSRETQYF.

This clonotype was seen repeatedly, ten times or more. The V gene is TRBV25-1, the J gene TRBJ1-1; possible D gene TRBD1, 5 bases. The ends were cut back, 5 bases at V and 5 bases at J, with 15 bases in the middle. Germline assignment: CDR1 MGHDK and CDR2 SYGVNS. CDR3 length: 14 amino acids. This CDR3 is CASSLGAVVTEAFF. In nucleotides, the CDR3 is TGTGCCAGCAGTTTAGGGGCGGTAGTGACTGAAGCTTTCTTT.

The V and J genes are TRBV20-1 and TRBJ2-3; D may be TRBD1 or TRBD2 (6 bases each). This CDR3 contains 14 residues. Between the trimmed V and J ends, which lost 5 bases and 1 base, there was a span of 13 bases. Germline V lookup: CDR1 DFQATT, CDR2 SNEGSKA (reference sequence). CDR3 DNA sequence: TGCAGTGCTGGGGCCGGGGGCGGCACAGATACGCAGTATTTT. Translated, it gives CSAGAGGGTDTQYF.

The chain is built from TRBV10-3 and TRBJ1-5; D call uncertain. The CDR3 loop spans 15 amino acids. The germline V gene has CDR1 ENHRY and CDR2 SYGVKD. The V end lost 0 bases, the J end lost 5 bases, and 11 bases lay between the germline ends. Here the CDR3 reads CAISESTGRHQPQHF. In DNA form, the CDR3 reads TGTGCCATCAGTGAGTCGACGGGCAGGCATCAGCCCCAGCATTTT.

This clonotype was counted between two and nine times. The rearrangement joins TRBV30 to TRBJ1-1, with 7 bases fitting TRBD1. V was pared by 2 bases and J by 6 bases, with 6 bases of the junction left unmatched. The length of the CDR3 is 13 residues. Germline CDR1 reads GTSNPN; CDR2 reads SVGIG (reference sequence). CDR3 DNA: TGTGCCTGGAGTAAGGGGGCGATTGCTGAAGCTTTCTTT. Translating it yields CAWSKGAIAEAFF.

The chain links TRBV6-1 to TRBJ2-2; no clear D gene. This CDR3 spans 14 amino acids. Deletions cut 0 bases from V and 4 bases from J, with 6 bases between. Germline CDR1 reads MNHNS; CDR2 reads SASEGT. The CDR3 loop reads CASSEARSTGELFF. As DNA, the CDR3 is TGTGCCAGCAGTGAAGCGAGGTCCACCGGGGAGCTGTTTTTT.

In its sample, this clonotype was seen a few times. The chain recombines TRBV10-3 with TRBJ2-7; 9 bases are a match to TRBD2. The J segment lost 2 bases and the V segment lost 8 bases, leaving 7 bases of the junction unmatched. Germline V gives CDR1 ENHRY, CDR2 SYGVKD. This CDR3 is built from 14 residues. The CDR3 sequence is CAIGRGGGTYEQYF. The CDR3 bases are TGTGCCATCGGCCGCGGGGGGGGAACCTACGAGCAGTACTTC.